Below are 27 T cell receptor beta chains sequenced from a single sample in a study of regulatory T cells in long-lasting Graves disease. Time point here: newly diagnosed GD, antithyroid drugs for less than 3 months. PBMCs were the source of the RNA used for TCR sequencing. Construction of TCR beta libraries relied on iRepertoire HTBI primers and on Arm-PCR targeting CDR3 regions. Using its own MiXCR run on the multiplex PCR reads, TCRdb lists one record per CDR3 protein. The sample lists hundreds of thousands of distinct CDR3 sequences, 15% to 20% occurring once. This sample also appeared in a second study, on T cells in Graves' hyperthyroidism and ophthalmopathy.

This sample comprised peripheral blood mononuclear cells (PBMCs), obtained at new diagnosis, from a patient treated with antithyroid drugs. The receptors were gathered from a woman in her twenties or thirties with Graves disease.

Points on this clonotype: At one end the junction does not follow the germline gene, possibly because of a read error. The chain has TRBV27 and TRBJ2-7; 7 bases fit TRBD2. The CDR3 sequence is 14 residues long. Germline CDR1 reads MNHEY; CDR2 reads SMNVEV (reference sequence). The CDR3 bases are TGTACCAGCAGTTTTGGAGCGGGATCCTACGAGCAGTACTTC. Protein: CTSSFGAGSYEQYF.

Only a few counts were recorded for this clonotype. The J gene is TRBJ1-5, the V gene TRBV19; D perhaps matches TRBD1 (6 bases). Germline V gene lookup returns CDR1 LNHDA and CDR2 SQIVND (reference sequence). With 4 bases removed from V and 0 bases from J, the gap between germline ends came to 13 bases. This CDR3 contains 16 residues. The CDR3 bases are TGTGCCAGTAGTAGGGTTACAGGGAATAGCAATCAGCCCCAGCATTTT. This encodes CASSRVTGNSNQPQHF. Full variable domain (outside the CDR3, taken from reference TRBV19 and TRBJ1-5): DGGITQSPKYLFRKEGQNVTLSCEQNLNHDAMYWYRQDPGQGLRLIYYSQIVNDFQKGDIAEGYSVSREKKESFPLTVTSAQKNPTAFYLCASSRVTGNSNQPQHFGDGTRLSIL.

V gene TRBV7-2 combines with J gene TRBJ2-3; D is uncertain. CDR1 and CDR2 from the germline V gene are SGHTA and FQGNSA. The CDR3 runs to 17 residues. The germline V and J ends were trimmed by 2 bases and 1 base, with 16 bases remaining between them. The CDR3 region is CASSLRSARQGTDTQYF. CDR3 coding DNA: TGTGCCAGCAGCTTAAGGTCGGCTCGGCAAGGCACAGATACGCAGTATTTT.

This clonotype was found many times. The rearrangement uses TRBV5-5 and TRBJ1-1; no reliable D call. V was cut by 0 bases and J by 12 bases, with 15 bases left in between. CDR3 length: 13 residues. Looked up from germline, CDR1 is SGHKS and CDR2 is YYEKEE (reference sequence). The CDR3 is CASSLGAVGQPFF. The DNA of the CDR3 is TGTGCCAGCAGCTTGGGTGCGGTCGGGCAGCCTTTCTTT. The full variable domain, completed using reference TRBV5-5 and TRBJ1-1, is DAGVTQSPTHLIKTRGQQVTLRCSPISGHKSVSWYQQVLGQGPQFIFQYYEKEERGRGNFPDRFSARQFPNYSSELNVNALLLGDSALYLCASSLGAVGQPFFGQGTRLTVV.

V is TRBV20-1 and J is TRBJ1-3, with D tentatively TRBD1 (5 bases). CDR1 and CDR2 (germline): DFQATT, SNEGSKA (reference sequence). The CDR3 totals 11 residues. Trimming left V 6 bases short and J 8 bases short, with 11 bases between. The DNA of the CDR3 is TGCAGTGCCCATCAAGGGGACACCATATATTTT. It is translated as CSAHQGDTIYF.

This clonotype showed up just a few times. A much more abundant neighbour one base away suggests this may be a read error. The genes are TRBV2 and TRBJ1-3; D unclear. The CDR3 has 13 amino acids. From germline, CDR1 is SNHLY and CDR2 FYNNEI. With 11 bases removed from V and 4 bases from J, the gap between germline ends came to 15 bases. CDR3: CAGKGMQGNTIYF. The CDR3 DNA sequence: TGTGCCGGCAAAGGGATGCAGGGAAACACCATATATTTT.

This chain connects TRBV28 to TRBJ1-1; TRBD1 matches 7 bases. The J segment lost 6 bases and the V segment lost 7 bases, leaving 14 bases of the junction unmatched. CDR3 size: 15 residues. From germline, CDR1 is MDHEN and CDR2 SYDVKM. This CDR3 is CASTSTGVRYPEAFF. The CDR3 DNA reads TGTGCCAGCACCTCCACAGGGGTCCGTTACCCTGAAGCTTTCTTT. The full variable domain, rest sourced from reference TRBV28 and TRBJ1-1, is DVKVTQSSRYLVKRTGEKVFLECVQDMDHENMFWYRQDPGLGLRLIYFSYDVKMKEKGDIPEGYSVSREKKERFSLILESASTNQTSMYLCASTSTGVRYPEAFFGQGTRLTVV.

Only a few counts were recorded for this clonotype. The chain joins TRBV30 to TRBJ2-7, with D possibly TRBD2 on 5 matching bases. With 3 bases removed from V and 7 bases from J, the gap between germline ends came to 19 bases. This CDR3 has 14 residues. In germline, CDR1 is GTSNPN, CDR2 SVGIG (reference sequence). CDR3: CAWSTRRGLSEQYF. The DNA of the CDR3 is TGTGCCTGGAGCACTCGTCGGGGATTGAGTGAGCAGTACTTC.

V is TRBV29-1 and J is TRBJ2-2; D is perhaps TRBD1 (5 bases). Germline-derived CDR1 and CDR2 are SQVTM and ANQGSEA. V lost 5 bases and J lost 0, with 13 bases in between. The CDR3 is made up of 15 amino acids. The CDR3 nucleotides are TGCAGCGTTTCTCGACAGACTTCGAACACCGGGGAGCTGTTTTTT. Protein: CSVSRQTSNTGELFF.

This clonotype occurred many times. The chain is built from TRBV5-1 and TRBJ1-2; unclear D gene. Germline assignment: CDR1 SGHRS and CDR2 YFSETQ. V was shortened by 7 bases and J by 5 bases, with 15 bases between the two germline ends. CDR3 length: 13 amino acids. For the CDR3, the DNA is TGCGCCAGCTCCTCGCCCCATTTATATGGCTACACCTTC. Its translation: CASSSPHLYGYTF.

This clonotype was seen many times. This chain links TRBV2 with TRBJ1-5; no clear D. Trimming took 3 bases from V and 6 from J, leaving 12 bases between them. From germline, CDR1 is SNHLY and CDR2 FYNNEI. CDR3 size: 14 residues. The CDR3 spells CASSEGFRSQPQHF. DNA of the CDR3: TGTGCCAGCAGTGAGGGTTTCAGGAGTCAGCCCCAGCATTTT.

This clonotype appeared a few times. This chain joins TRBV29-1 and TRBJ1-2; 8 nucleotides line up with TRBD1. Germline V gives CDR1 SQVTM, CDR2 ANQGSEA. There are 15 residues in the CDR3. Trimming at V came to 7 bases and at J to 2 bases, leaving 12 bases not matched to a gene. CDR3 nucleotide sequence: TGCAGCGCTGACGCAGGGACAGGAGGCAACTATGGCTACACCTTC. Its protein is CSADAGTGGNYGYTF.

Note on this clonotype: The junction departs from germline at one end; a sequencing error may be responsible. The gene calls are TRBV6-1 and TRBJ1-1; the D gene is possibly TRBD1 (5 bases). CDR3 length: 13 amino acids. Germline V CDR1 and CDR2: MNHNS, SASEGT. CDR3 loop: CANSQGGGTEAFF. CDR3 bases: TGTGCCAACAGTCAGGGCGGGGGCACTGAAGCTTTCTTT.

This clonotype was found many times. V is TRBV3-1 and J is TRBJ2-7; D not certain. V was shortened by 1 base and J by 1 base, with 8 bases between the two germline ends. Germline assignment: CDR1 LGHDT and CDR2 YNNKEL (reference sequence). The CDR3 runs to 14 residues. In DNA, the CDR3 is TGTGCCAGCAGCCAAGCACATTTTTCCTACGAGCAGTACTTC. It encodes CASSQAHFSYEQYF.

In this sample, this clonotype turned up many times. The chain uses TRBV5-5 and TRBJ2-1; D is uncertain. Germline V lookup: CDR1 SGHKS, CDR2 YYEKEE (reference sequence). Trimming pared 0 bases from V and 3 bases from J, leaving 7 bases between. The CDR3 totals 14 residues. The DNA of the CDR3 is TGTGCCAGCAGCTTGGTTCCTATCTACAATGAGCAGTTCTTC. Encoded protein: CASSLVPIYNEQFF.

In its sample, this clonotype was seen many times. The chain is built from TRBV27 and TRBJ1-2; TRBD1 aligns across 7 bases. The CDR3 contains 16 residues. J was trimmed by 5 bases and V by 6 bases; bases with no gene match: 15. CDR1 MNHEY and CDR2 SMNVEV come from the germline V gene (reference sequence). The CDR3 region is CASSRKPQGQTYGYTF. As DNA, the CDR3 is TGTGCCAGCAGCCGAAAACCCCAGGGACAGACATATGGCTACACCTTC.

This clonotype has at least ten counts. CDR3 region: CASSLDRANTGELFF. The CDR3 DNA follows: TGTGCCAGCAGCCTGGACAGAGCAAACACCGGGGAGCTGTTTTTT. This rearrangement joins TRBV28 to TRBJ2-2, with D perhaps matching TRBD1 (6 bases). The CDR3 loop spans 15 amino acids. V dropped 6 bases and J dropped 2 bases, with 13 bases sitting between them. CDR1 is MDHEN, CDR2 SYDVKM, per germline.

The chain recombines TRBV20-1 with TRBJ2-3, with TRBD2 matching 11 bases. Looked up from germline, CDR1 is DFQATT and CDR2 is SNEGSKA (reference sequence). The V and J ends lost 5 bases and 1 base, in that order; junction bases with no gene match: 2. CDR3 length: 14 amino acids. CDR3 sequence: CSAQTSGGTDTQYF. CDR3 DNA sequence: TGCAGTGCTCAGACTAGCGGGGGCACAGATACGCAGTATTTT.

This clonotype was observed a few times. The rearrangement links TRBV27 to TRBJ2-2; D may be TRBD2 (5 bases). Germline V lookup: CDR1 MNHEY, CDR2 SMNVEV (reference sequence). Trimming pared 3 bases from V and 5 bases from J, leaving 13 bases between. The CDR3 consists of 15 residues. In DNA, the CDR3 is TGTGCCAGCAGTTTGAAAAGCCCGGGGACCGGGGAGCTGTTTTTT. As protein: CASSLKSPGTGELFF.

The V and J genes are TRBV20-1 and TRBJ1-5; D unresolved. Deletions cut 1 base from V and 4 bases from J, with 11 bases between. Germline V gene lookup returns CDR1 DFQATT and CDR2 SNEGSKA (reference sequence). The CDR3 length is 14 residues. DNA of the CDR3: TGCAGTGCTAGAGCATGGACCGGGAATCAGCCCCAGCATTTT. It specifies CSARAWTGNQPQHF.

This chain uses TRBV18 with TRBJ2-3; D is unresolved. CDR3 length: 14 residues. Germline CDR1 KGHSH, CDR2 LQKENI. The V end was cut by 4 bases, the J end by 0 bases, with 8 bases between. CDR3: CASSRLGSTDTQYF. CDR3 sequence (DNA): TGTGCCAGCTCACGTCTTGGAAGCACAGATACGCAGTATTTT.

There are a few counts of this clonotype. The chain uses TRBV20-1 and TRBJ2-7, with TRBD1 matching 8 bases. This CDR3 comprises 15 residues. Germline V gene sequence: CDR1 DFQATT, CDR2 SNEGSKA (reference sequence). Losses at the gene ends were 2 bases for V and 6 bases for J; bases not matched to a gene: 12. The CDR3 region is CSARFGDRTWGEQYF. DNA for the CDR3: TGCAGTGCTAGATTTGGGGACAGGACGTGGGGCGAGCAGTACTTC.

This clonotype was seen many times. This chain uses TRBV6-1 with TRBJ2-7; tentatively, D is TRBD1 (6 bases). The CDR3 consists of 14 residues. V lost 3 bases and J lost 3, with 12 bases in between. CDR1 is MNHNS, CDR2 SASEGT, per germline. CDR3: CASSDPGQDYEQYF. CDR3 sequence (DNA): TGTGCCAGCAGTGACCCGGGACAAGACTACGAGCAGTACTTC.

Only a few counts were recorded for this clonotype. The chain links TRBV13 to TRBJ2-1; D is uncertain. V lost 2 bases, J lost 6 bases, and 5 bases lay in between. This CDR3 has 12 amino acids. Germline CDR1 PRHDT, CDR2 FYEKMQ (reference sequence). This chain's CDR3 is CASSLYVNEQFF. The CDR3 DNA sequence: TGTGCCAGCAGCTTATATGTCAATGAGCAGTTCTTC.

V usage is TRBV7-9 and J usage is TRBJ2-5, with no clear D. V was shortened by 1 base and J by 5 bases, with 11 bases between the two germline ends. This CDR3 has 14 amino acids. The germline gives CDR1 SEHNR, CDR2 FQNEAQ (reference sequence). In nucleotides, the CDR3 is TGTGCCAGCAGCTTAGGTGTAGGGCTCGAGACCCAGTACTTC. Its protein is CASSLGVGLETQYF.

The CDR3 reads CASSPALSGTHNEQFF. Written as DNA, the CDR3 is TGTGCCAGCAGCCCAGCCCTTAGCGGGACCCACAATGAGCAGTTCTTC. This chain uses TRBV11-3 with TRBJ2-1; TRBD2 matches at 8 bases. Germline trimming cut 5 bases from V and 5 bases from J; bases unmatched to any gene: 11. Germline V gene lookup returns CDR1 SGHNT and CDR2 YENEEA. This CDR3 region has 16 residues.

The CDR3 DNA reads as TGTGCCAGTAGATTAGCGGGAGGGCCTGGCACCGGGGAGCTGTTTTTT. Its protein product is CASRLAGGPGTGELFF. V and J are TRBV19 and TRBJ2-2, with 11 bases matching TRBD2. Germline CDR1 reads LNHDA; CDR2 reads SQIVND (reference sequence). The junction had 7 bases not matched to a gene; V was cut back by 6 bases and J by 4 bases. This CDR3 is built from 16 residues.